The 12 T cell receptor beta chains reported below all come from one sample, sequenced in a study of CD8+ T cells in alopecia areata. Sequencing templates came from extracted RNA that was reverse transcribed into cDNA. Using immunoSEQ multiplex PCR, the repertoire was profiled, and TCRdb retains in-frame clones only, with some absent. The data show about 190,000 clones, approximately 67% seen once. The treatment is: oral pan-JAK inhibitor, 5-10 mg twice daily. Source: CD4+ T cells sorted from blood, taken between weeks 49 and 50, from a patient treated with tofacitinib. The receptor set was obtained from a human donor with alopecia areata.

V and J are TRBV2 and TRBJ1-2, with 7 bases that match TRBD1. With V trimmed by 2 bases and J by 8 bases, 2 bases remained unmatched. CDR1 is SNHLY, CDR2 FYNNEI, per germline. CDR3 size: 12 residues. CDR3 amino acids: CASSEQGGGYTF. CDR3 DNA sequence: TGTGCCAGCAGTGAACAGGGGGGAGGCTACACCTTC.

This clone appeared a few times. This chain connects TRBV29-1 to TRBJ1-2; 10 bases fit TRBD1. The germline gives CDR1 SQVTM, CDR2 ANQGSEA. CDR3 size: 13 residues. V dropped 5 bases and J dropped 4; count of bases not matched to a gene: 4. The CDR3 region is CSVPGQGLYGYTF. In DNA, the CDR3 is TGCAGCGTTCCGGGACAGGGGCTCTATGGCTACACCTTC.

The rearrangement links TRBV6-6 to TRBJ2-7, with 7 bases matching TRBD1. Per germline, CDR1 MNHNY and CDR2 SVGAGI (reference sequence). The CDR3 loop spans 14 amino acids. V lost 5 bases, J lost 5 bases, and 9 bases stayed unmatched. The CDR3 region has the DNA TGTGCCAGCAGTCCCCTCGGGACAGCGGACGAGCAGTACTTC. The encoded protein is CASSPLGTADEQYF.

This sequence joins TRBV25-1 and TRBJ1-6; D gene uncertain. CDR1 and CDR2 from the germline V gene are MGHDK and SYGVNS. CDR3 length: 12 amino acids. V lost 7 bases, J lost 7 bases, and 8 bases lay in between. This CDR3 is CASNMLNSPLHF. In DNA, the CDR3 is TGTGCCAGCAATATGCTGAATTCACCCCTCCACTTT. The full variable domain, rest sourced from reference TRBV25-1 and TRBJ1-6, is EADIYQTPRYLVIGTGKKITLECSQTMGHDKMYWYQQDPGMELHLIHYSYGVNSTEKGDLSSESTVSRIRTEHFPLTLESARPSHTSQYLCASNMLNSPLHFGNGTRLTVT.

The chain has TRBV27 and TRBJ2-3; D is undetermined. The germline V gene has CDR1 MNHEY and CDR2 SMNVEV (reference sequence). With 6 bases removed from V and 1 base from J, the gap between germline ends came to 14 bases. The CDR3 spans 15 residues. In nucleotides, the CDR3 is TGTGCCAGCAGGGCGGATTATTTGGGCACAGATACGCAGTATTTT. It is translated as CASRADYLGTDTQYF.

This clone was seen more than once but under ten times. The CDR3 nucleotides read TGTGCCAGTAGTCTCGACAGGGGTTATTACAATGAGCAGTTCTTC. This sequence encodes CASSLDRGYYNEQFF. The V and J genes are TRBV19 and TRBJ2-1; the match to TRBD1 covers 8 bases. CDR1 and CDR2 from the germline V gene are LNHDA and SQIVND (reference sequence). The CDR3 runs to 15 residues. V lost 5 bases, J lost 4 bases, and 7 bases stayed unmatched.

This clone has at least ten counts. This rearrangement joins TRBV2 to TRBJ1-1, with D maybe TRBD1 (6 bases). The germline V and J ends were trimmed by 7 bases and 2 bases, with 14 bases remaining between them. Germline CDR1 reads SNHLY; CDR2 reads FYNNEI. The CDR3 has 14 residues. The CDR3 nucleotides are TGTGCCAGCAACACCAGGGGAAGAAACACTGAAGCTTTCTTT. This sequence encodes CASNTRGRNTEAFF.

The V call is TRBV11-2, the J call TRBJ2-2; no clear D gene. The V end lost 5 bases, the J end lost 1 base, and 8 bases lay between the germline ends. CDR3 size: 14 residues. CDR1 is SGHAT and CDR2 is FQNNGV in the germline V gene. CDR3 nucleotide sequence: TGTGCCAGCAGCCAATACTTGAACACCGGGGAGCTGTTTTTT. Translating gives CASSQYLNTGELFF.

This chain links TRBV6-5 with TRBJ1-1, with D hard to call. The CDR3 runs to 15 residues. Germline V gene lookup returns CDR1 MNHEY and CDR2 SVGAGI. Trimming cost V 4 bases and J 1 base, with 13 bases left between them. CDR3 nucleotides: TGTGCCAGCAGTTTCCACAGCGACAAGAACACTGAAGCTTTCTTT. Protein sequence: CASSFHSDKNTEAFF.

In its sample, this clone was seen a few times. The chain recombines TRBV30 with TRBJ1-5; TRBD1 matches at 8 bases. There are 15 residues in the CDR3. Germline-derived CDR1 and CDR2 are GTSNPN and SVGIG (reference sequence). V was pared by 2 bases and J by 6 bases, with 9 bases of the junction left unmatched. The CDR3 here is CAWSLQGALSQPQHF. The DNA of the CDR3 is TGTGCCTGGAGTCTCCAGGGGGCGCTAAGTCAGCCCCAGCATTTT. Combining the CDR3 with reference TRBV30 and TRBJ1-5 gives the whole variable domain SQTIHQWPATLVQPVGSPLSLECTVEGTSNPNLYWYRQAAGRGLQLLFYSVGIGQISSEVPQNLSASRPQDRQFILSSKKLLLSDSGFYLCAWSLQGALSQPQHFGDGTRLSIL.

A few counts support this clone. CDR3 coding DNA: TGTGCCTGGAGCAAACAGGGGGCCGACGAGCAGTACTTC. Protein sequence: CAWSKQGADEQYF. This chain joins TRBV30 and TRBJ2-7; 9 bases are a match to TRBD1. This CDR3 is built from 13 residues. The V and J ends lost 3 bases and 5 bases, in that order; junction bases with no gene match: 5. The V gene's germline CDR1 is GTSNPN and CDR2 SVGIG (reference sequence).

A few counts support this clone. J is TRBJ2-7 and V is TRBV23-1, with 8 bases fitting TRBD1. TRBV23-1 is filed as an ORF, its function uncertain. J lost 3 bases, V lost 0 bases, and 10 bases had no gene match. The length of the CDR3 is 17 residues. CDR3 amino acids: CASSQSIPGTGIYEQYF. The CDR3 DNA is TGCGCCAGCAGTCAATCGATTCCCGGGACAGGAATCTACGAGCAGTACTTC.